The T cell receptor beta chain described here comes from a study of CD8 T cells in ankylosing spondylitis. Only a few counts were recorded for this clonotype. Antigen specificity is unknown. The CDR3 covers 15 residues. The V end lost 5 bases, the J end lost 2 bases, and 18 bases lay between the germline ends. Germline V CDR1 and CDR2: DFQATT, SNEGSKA (reference sequence). Generation of TCR beta libraries employed quantitative 5'-RACE incorporating molecular barcodes. TCRdb passed the 5' RACE reads through MiXCR, listing each CDR3 protein once. Found here are some 350,000 distinct CDR3 sequences, over 12% of them singletons; the top ten hold 1.1%. Findings of the study overall: Reports of some motif variants in reactive arthritis synovial fluid and blood predate this one. Significantly higher representation of disease-linked clones was reported for matched ankylosing spondylitis synovial fluid. What seemed typical of ankylosing spondylitis blood was a TCR beta motif built from eight highly homologous variants.

The sequenced sample was blood, either unsorted or a sorted T cell fraction (not recorded which). This clonotype was obtained from a male donor with ankylosing spondylitis or in good health (not recorded which). V is TRBV20-1 and J is TRBJ1-2; D remains ambiguous. The CDR3: CSAPPEATQNYGYTF. The CDR3 nucleotides read TGCAGTGCTCCGCCCGAGGCGACCCAAAACTATGGCTACACCTTC.